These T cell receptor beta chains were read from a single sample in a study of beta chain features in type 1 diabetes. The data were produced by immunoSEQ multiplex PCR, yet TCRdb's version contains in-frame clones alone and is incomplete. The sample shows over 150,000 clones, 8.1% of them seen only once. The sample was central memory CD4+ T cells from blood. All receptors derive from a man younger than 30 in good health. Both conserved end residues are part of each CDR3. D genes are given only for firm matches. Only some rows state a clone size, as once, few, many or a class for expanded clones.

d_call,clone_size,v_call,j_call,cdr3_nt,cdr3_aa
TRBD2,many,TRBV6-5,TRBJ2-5,TGTGCCAGCAGGGGGACTAGCGGGAACCAAGAGACCCAGTACTTC,CASRGTSGNQETQYF
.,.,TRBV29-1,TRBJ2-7,TGCAGCGCGGGGCTAGGGGACTCCCACTCCGAGCAGTACTTC,CSAGLGDSHSEQYF
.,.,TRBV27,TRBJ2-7,TGTGCCAGCAGTAGGAGGCCCGAGGGCGAGCAGTACTTC,CASSRRPEGEQYF
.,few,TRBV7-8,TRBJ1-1,TGTGCCAGCAGCTTAGCAACAGGGCGCACTGAAGCTTTCTTT,CASSLATGRTEAFF
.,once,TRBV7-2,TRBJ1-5,TGTGCCAGCAGCCTCCGGGGCAATCAGCCCCAGCATTTT,CASSLRGNQPQHF
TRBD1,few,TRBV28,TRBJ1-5,TGTGCCAGCAGTTGGGACAGCTATAGCAATCAGCCCCAGCATTTT,CASSWDSYSNQPQHF
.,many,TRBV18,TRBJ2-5,TGTGCCAGCTCACCCGACACCTTAGAGGGGACCCAGTACTTC,CASSPDTLEGTQYF
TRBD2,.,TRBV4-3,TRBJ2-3,TGCGCCAGCAGCCAAGATTATGCGGGAGCGGTAGATACGCAGTATTTT,CASSQDYAGAVDTQYF
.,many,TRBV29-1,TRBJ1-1,TGCAGCGACAGTACTGAAGCTTTCTTT,CSDSTEAFF
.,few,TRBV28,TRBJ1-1,TGTGCCAGCAGGGCGTCGGGGGGCCGAATGAACACTGAAGCTTTCTTT,CASRASGGRMNTEAFF
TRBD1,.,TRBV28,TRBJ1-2,TGTGCCAGCAGTTTGGGACAGAACTATGGCTACACCTTC,CASSLGQNYGYTF
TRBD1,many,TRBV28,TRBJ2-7,TGTGCCACTCGGGACAGCACCTACGAGCAGTACTTC,CATRDSTYEQYF